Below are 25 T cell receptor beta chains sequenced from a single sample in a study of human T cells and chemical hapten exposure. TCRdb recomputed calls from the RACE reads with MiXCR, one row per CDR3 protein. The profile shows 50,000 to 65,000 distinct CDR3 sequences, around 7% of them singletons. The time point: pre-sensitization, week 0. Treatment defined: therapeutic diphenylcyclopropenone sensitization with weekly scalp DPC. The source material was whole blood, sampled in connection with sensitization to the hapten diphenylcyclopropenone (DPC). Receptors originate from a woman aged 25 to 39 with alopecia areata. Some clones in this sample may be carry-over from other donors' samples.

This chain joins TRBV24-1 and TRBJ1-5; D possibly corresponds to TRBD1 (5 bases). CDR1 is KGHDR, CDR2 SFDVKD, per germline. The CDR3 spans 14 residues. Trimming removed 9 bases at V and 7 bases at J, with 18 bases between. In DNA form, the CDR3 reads TGTGCCACCCGACAAGGTAGTCGGGGGCAGCCCCAGCATTTT. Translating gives CATRQGSRGQPQHF.

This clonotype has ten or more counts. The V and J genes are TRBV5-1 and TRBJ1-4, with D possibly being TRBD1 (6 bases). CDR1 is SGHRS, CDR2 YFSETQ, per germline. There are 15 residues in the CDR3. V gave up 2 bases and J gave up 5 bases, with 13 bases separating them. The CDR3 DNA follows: TGCGCCAGCAGCTTAGGACAGAGCTTCAATGAAAAACTGTTTTTT. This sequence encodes CASSLGQSFNEKLFF.

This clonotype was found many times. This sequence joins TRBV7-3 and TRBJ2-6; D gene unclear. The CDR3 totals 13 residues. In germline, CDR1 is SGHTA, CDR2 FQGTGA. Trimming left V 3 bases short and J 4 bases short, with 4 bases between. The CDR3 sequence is CASSFFGANVLTF. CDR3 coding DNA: TGTGCCAGCAGCTTCTTCGGGGCCAACGTCCTGACTTTC.

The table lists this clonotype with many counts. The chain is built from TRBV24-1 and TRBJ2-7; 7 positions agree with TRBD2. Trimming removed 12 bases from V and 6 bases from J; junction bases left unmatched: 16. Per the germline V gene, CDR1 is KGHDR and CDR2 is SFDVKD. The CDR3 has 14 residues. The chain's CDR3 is CAPRGRPGGCEQYF. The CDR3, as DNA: TGTGCCCCCCGGGGCAGACCGGGAGGTTGCGAGCAGTACTTC.

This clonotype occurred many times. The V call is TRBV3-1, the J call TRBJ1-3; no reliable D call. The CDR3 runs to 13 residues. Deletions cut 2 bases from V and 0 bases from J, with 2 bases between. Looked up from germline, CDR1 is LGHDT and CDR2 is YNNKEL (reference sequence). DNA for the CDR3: TGTGCCAGCAGCCAATCCTCTGGAAACACCATATATTTT. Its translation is CASSQSSGNTIYF.

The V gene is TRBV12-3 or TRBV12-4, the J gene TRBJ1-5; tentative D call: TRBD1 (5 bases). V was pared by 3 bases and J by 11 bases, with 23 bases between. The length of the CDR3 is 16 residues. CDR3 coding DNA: TGTGCCAGCAGTTTCCAGAAGCTAGGGGTTAAATGGGCCCAGCATTTT. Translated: CASSFQKLGVKWAQHF.

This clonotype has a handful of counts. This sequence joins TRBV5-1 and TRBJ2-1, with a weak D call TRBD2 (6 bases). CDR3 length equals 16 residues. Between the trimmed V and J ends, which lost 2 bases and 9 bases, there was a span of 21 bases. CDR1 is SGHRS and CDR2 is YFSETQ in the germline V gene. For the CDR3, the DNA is TGCGCCAGCAGCTTAGAGGCGGGGACGCTCAGTAGTGAGCAGTTCTTC. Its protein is CASSLEAGTLSSEQFF.

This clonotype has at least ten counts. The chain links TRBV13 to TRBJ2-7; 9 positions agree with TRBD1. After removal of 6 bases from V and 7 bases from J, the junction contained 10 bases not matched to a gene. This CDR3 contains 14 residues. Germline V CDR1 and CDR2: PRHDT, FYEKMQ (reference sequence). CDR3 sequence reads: CASRRGQGTSEQYF. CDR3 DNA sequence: TGTGCCAGCAGAAGGGGACAGGGTACGTCTGAGCAGTACTTC.

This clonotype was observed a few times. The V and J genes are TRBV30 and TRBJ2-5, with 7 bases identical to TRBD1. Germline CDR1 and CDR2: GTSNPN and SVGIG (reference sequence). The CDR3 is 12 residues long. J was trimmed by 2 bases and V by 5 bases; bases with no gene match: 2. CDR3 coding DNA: TGTGCCTGGGGGGGACAGCAAGAGACCCAGTACTTC. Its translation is CAWGGQQETQYF. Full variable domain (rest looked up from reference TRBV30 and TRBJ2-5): SQTIHQWPATLVQPVGSPLSLECTVEGTSNPNLYWYRQAAGRGLQLLFYSVGIGQISSEVPQNLSASRPQDRQFILSSKKLLLSDSGFYLCAWGGQQETQYFGPGTRLLVL.

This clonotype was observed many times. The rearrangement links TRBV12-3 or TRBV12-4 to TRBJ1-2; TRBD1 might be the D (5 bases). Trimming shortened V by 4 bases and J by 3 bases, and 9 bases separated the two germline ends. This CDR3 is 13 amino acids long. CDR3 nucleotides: TGTGCCAGCAGTTCTACAGGATACTATGGCTACACCTTC. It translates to CASSSTGYYGYTF.

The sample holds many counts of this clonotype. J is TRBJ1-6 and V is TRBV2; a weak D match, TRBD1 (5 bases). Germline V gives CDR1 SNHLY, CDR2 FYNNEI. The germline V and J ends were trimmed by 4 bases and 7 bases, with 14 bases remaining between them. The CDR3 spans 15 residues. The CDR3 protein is CASSVSTAENSPLHF. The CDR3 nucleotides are TGTGCCAGCAGTGTGTCGACAGCCGAAAATTCACCCCTCCACTTT.

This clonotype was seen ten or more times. The CDR3 DNA follows: TGCAGCGCCCAGGGGACAGGGGACTCCTACACTGAAGCTTTCTTT. This translates into CSAQGTGDSYTEAFF. V usage is TRBV29-1 and J usage is TRBJ1-1; 10 bases fit TRBD1. CDR1 and CDR2 from the germline V gene are SQVTM and ANQGSEA. Unmatched junction bases numbered 11, after V lost 7 bases and J lost 3 bases. The CDR3 sequence is 15 residues long. The entire variable domain, with the rest obtained from reference TRBV29-1 and TRBJ1-1, is as follows: SAVISQKPSRDICQRGTSLTIQCQVDSQVTMMFWYRQQPGQSLTLIATANQGSEATYESGFVIDKFPISRPNLTFSTLTVSNMSPEDSSIYLCSAQGTGDSYTEAFFGQGTRLTVV.

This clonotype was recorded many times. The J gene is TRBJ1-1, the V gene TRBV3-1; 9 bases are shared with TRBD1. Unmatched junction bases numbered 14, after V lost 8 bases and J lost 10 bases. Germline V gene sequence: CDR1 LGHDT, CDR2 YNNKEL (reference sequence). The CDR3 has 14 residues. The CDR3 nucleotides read TGTGCCAGCTCCATACAGGGGGCTCAAGGAGGAGCTTTCTTT. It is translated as CASSIQGAQGGAFF.

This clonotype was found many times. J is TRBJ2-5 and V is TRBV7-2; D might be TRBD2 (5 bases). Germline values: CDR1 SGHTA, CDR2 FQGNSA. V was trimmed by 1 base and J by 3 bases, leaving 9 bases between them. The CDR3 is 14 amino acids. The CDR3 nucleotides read TGTGCCAGCAGCTTAGGGCTAGCCGAAGAGACCCAGTACTTC. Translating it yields CASSLGLAEETQYF.

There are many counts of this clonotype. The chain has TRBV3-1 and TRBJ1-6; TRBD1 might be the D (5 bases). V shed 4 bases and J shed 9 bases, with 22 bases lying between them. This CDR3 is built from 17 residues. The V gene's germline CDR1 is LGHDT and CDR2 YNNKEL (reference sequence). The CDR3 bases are TGTGCCAGCAGCCTGGGATTGGGGGGGGGACCTAGTTCACCCCTCCACTTT. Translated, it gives CASSLGLGGGPSSPLHF.

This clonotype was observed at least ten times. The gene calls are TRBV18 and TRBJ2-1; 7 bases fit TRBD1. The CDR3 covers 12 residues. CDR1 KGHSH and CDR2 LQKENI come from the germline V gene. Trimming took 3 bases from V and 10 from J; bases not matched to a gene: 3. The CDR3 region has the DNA TGTGCCAGCTCACCTACAGGGGTGGAGCAGTTCTTC. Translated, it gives CASSPTGVEQFF.

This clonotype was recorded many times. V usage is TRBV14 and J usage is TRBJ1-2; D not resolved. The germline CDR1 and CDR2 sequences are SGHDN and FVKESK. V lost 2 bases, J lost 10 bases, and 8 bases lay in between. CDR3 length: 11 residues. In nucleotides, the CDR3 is TGTGCCAGCAGCCAATTCGGGGACTACACCTTC. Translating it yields CASSQFGDYTF. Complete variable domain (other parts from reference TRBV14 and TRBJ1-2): EAGVTQFPSHSVIEKGQTVTLRCDPISGHDNLYWYRRVMGKEIKFLLHFVKESKQDESGMPNNRFLAERTGGTYSTLKVQPAELEDSGVYFCASSQFGDYTFGSGTRLTVV.

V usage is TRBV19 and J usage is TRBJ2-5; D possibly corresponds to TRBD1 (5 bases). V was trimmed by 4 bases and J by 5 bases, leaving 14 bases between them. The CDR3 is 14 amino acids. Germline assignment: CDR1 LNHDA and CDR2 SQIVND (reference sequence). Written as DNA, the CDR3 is TGTGCCAGTAGTAGGGCAGGGCTGGTCGAGACCCAGTACTTC. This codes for CASSRAGLVETQYF.

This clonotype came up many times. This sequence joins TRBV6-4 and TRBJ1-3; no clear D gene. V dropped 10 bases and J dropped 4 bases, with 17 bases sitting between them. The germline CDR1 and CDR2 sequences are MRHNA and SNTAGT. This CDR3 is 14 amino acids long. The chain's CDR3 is CAIPIPSRGNTIYF. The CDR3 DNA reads TGTGCCATCCCGATCCCTTCGCGGGGAAACACCATATATTTT.

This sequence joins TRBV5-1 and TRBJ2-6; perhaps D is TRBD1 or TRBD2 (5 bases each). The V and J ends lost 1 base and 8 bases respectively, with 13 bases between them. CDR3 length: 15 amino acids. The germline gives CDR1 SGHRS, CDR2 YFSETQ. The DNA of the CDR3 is TGCGCCAGCAGCTTGATGGGACCAACGTCCAACGTCCTGACTTTC. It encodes CASSLMGPTSNVLTF.

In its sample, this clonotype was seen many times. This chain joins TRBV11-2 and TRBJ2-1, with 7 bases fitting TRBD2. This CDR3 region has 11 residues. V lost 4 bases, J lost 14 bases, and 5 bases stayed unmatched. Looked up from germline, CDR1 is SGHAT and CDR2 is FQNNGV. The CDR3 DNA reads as TGTGCCAGCAGCTGGGGGGGGGGGAAGTTCTTC. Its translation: CASSWGGGKFF. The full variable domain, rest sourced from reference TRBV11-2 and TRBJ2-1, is EAGVAQSPRYKIIEKRQSVAFWCNPISGHATLYWYQQILGQGPKLLIQFQNNGVVDDSQLPKDRFSAERLKGVDSTLKIQPAKLEDSAVYLCASSWGGGKFFGPGTRLTVL.

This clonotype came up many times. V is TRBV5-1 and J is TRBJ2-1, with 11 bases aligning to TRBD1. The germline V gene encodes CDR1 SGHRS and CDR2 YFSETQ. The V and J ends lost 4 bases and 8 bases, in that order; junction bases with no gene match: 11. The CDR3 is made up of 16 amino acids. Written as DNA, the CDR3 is TGCGCCAGCAGCCCCCCCGGACAGGGGGCGGAACATGAGCAGTTCTTC. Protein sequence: CASSPPGQGAEHEQFF. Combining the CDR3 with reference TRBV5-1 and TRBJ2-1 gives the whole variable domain KAGVTQTPRYLIKTRGQQVTLSCSPISGHRSVSWYQQTPGQGLQFLFEYFSETQRNKGNFPGRFSGRQFSNSRSEMNVSTLELGDSALYLCASSPPGQGAEHEQFFGPGTRLTVL.

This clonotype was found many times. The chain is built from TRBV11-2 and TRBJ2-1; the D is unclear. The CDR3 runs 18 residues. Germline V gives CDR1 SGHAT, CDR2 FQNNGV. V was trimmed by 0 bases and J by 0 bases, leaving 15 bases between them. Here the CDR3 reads CASSLEVAGLHSYNEQFF. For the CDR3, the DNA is TGTGCCAGCAGCTTAGAGGTGGCAGGCCTACACTCCTACAATGAGCAGTTCTTC.

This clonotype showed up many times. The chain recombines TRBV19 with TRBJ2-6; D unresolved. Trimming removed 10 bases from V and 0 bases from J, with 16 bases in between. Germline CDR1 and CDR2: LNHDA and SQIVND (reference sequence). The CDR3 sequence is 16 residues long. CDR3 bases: TGTGCCACCACGGACCGGGTCAACTCTGGGGCCAACGTCCTGACTTTC. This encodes CATTDRVNSGANVLTF.

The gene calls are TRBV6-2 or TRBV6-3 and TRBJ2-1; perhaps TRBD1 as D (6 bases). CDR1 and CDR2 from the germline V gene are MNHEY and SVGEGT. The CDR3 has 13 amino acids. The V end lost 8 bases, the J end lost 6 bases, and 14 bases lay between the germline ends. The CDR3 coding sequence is TGTGCCAGCGACAGGTCCCGTTCCAATGAGCAGTTCTTC. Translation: CASDRSRSNEQFF.